This record concerns one TCR beta chain sequence. The data are from a study of blood T cells in healthy people across ages. Next came a second PCR, run for about 6 to 11 cycles, which used a sample-barcoded 5' primer along with a J-beta primer mix. Using its own MiXCR run on the 5' RACE reads, TCRdb lists one record per CDR3 protein. This sample has 800,000 to 950,000 distinct CDR3 sequences; around 36% occur once, and the top ten carry 13%. This receptor was taken from a man aged 18 to 29 in good health. The sample taken for sequencing was blood.

As DNA, the CDR3 is TGTGCCAGCAGCCTTAGCGAGGGGCGTTCAAGAGATCAGCCCCAGCATTTT. Encoded protein: CASSLSEGRSRDQPQHF. The rearrangement uses TRBV4-2 and TRBJ1-5; tentative D call: TRBD1 (5 bases). This CDR3 comprises 17 residues. Per germline, CDR1 LGHNA and CDR2 YNFKEQ. Between the trimmed V and J ends, which lost 4 bases and 5 bases, there was a span of 21 bases.